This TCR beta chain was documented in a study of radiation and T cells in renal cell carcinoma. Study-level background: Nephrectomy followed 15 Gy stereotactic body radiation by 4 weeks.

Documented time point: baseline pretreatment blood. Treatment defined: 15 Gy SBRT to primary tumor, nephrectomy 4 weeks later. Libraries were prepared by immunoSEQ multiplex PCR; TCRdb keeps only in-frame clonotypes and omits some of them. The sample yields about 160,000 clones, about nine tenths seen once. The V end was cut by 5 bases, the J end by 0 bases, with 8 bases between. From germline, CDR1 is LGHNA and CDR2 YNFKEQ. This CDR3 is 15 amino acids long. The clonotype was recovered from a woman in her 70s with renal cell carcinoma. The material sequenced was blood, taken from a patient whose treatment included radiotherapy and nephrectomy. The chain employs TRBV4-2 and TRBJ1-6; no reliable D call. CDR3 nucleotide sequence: TGTGCCAGCAGCTCCGGCCCCTCCTATAATTCACCCCTCCACTTT. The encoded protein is CASSSGPSYNSPLHF.